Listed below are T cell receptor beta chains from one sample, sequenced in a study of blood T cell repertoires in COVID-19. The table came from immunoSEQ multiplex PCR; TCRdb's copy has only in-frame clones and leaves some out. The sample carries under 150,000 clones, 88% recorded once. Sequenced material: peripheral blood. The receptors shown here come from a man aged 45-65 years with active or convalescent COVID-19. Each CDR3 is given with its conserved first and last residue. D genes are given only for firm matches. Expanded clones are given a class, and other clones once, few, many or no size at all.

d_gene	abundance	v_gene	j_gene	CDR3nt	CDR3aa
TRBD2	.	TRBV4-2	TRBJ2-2	TGTGCCAGCAGTCTCACGGCTAGCGGGAGGGCCGGCACCGGGGAGCTGTTTTTT	CASSLTASGRAGTGELFF
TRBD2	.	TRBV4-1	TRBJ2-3	TGCGCCAGCAGCCATAAGAAGGGAGCGGGAGGGCCATATGATACGCAGTATTTT	CASSHKKGAGGPYDTQYF
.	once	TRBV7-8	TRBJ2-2	TGTGCCAGCAGCTTAGGAGGTAGCGGGAACACCGGGGAGCTGTTTTTT	CASSLGGSGNTGELFF
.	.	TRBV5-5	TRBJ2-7	TGTGCCAGCAGCTTGTGGGGGACAACCTACGAGCAGTACTTC	CASSLWGTTYEQYF
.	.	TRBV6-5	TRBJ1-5	TGTGCCAGCAGTTTAGGGGTAAGGCAGCCCCAGCATTTT	CASSLGVRQPQHF
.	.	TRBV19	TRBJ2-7	TGTGCCAGTAAAGGCCGGAGCTCCTACGAGCAGTACTTC	CASKGRSSYEQYF
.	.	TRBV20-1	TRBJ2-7	TGCAGTGCTACAGGGGTGAACGAGCAGTACTTC	CSATGVNEQYF
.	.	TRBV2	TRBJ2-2	TGTGCCAGCAGTGAGACACCCACCGGGGAGCTGTTTTTT	CASSETPTGELFF
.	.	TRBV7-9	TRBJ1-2	TGTGCCAGCAGCTTAGCGATCGGGAACAGACGGTATGGCTACACCTTC	CASSLAIGNRRYGYTF
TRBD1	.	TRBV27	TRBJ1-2	TGTGCCAGCAGTCCAAGACAGGGTATGGGGTATGGCTACACCTTC	CASSPRQGMGYGYTF
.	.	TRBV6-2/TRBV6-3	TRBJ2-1	TGTGCCAGCAGTTACGAAGCGGGCCGGATAATGGAGCAGTTCTTC	CASSYEAGRIMEQFF
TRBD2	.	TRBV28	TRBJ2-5	TGTGCCAGCAACGAGCGGGGAGTACGGGAGACCCAGTACTTC	CASNERGVRETQYF
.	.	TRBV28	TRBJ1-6	TGTGCCAGCAGCCCAACAGGGAGTGGTTCACCCCTCCACTTT	CASSPTGSGSPLHF
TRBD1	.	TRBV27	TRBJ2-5	TGTGCCAGCAGTGCCCTTACAGGGGGGGAGACCCAGTACTTC	CASSALTGGETQYF
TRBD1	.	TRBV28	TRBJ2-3	TGTGCCAGCAGGCTCCGGGACAGGGGACCTCCCCAGAGGGATACGCAGTATTTT	CASRLRDRGPPQRDTQYF
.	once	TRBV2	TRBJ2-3	TGTGCCAGCAGTGAGGGCAGGGGGGTTACAGATACGCAGTATTTT	CASSEGRGVTDTQYF
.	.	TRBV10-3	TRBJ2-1	TGTGCCATCAGTGAGGGTAACTTCTACAATGAGCAGTTCTTC	CAISEGNFYNEQFF
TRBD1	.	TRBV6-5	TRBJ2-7	TGTGCCAGCAGTTATGGGACAGGGGGAAGCTACGAGCAGTACTTC	CASSYGTGGSYEQYF
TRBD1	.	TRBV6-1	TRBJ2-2	TGTGCCAGCAGTGAGACAGGGCTCGGGGAGCTGTTTTTT	CASSETGLGELFF